A single T cell receptor (beta chain) is shown here with its context. This clonotype has more than one count but fewer than ten. The antigen this receptor binds is unknown. Per-base qualities were not stored, and no clone one base away is much larger. This record belongs to a study of CD8 T cells in ankylosing spondylitis listed by TCRdb under 2017. Turning to the overall study: To find TCR variants linked to disease, the study profiled T cell receptor beta repertoires in ankylosing spondylitis patients and healthy donors. The whole study cohort included 85 to 120 healthy donors and about two dozen ankylosing spondylitis patients. Peripheral blood samples were taken, and synovial fluid was additionally collected from ankylosing spondylitis patients. Overall study outcomes, separate from this receptor: In peripheral blood, the disease-linked clones were found at relatively low frequencies and had a CD8+ phenotype. A TCR beta motif made up of fewer than 10 highly homologous amino acid variants appeared to be characteristic of blood from ankylosing spondylitis patients. Significant enrichment of the disease-linked clones was reported in matched synovial fluid samples from ankylosing spondylitis patients. Some TCR beta motif variants had previously been reported in synovial fluid and blood of reactive arthritis patients, which suggested common disease-initiation mechanisms.

The instrument was an Illumina HiSeq 2500. TCR beta libraries were prepared by quantitative 5'-RACE with molecular barcodes. The study's processing was this. To identify disease-linked TCR variants, a new computational method was used, one built on a probabilistic model of VDJ rearrangement. TCRdb cleaned the public reads at Q25 with fastp, built clones with MiXCR and kept in-frame beta chains. Each CDR3 protein gets just one entry, which takes the most common genes and DNA from the rows behind it. TCRdb, not the authors, supplied the V and J calls. For this sample there are roughly 230,000 distinct CDR3 sequences; over 15% appear just once. The ten most abundant clones make up about a third of the sample. For CDR1 and CDR2, the germline V gene (reference sequence) lists LGHDT and YNNKEL. The CDR3 measures 16 amino acids from cysteine to phenylalanine. Kept here is only the CDR3 DNA, which spans 48 bases and is read in frame from base 1. V is pared back by 4 bases and J by 2 bases, with 14 bases lying between the germline termini.

The chain couples TRBV3-1 to TRBJ1-4, with no confident D gene call. The TCR sequence derives from a male donor with ankylosing spondylitis or in good health (not recorded which). What was sequenced was blood, either unsorted or a sorted T cell fraction (not recorded which). The CDR3 protein: CASSRKVEVTNEKLFF. The nucleotide sequence reads as follows: TGTGCCAGCAGCCGGAAGGTCGAGGTCACTAATGAAAAACTGTTTTTT.